These 27 T cell receptor beta chains were all obtained from the same sample, sequenced in a study of T cell responses to AZD1222 COVID-19 vaccine (dated by TCRdb to the early 2020s). The library was built by means of the immunoSEQ multiplex PCR assay. Sourced from immuneACCESS, this table was stored by TCRdb with only in-frame sequences that have V and J called. A share of the clones is absent; for the studies checked, an unresolved V gene accounts for under half, and the remainder has no known explanation. Present in this sample are about 88,000 clones, approximately 88% of which were seen just once. The biggest ten clones account for roughly 2.3% of the sample. This specimen's time point label, interpreted: baseline before first vaccination. Source: peripheral blood, taken on day 0 of AZD1222 vaccination. All receptors come from an adult in good health.

The rearrangement joins TRBV11-2 to TRBJ2-1; the D gene is possibly TRBD2 (5 bases). CDR3 length: 15 amino acids. CDR1 SGHAT and CDR2 FQNNGV come from the germline V gene. V dropped 0 bases and J dropped 6 bases, with 12 bases sitting between them. The CDR3 bases are TGTGCCAGCAGCTTAGAAGGGAGTGGGTCCAATGAGCAGTTCTTC. As protein: CASSLEGSGSNEQFF.

The gene calls are TRBV18 and TRBJ2-3, with 9 bases matching TRBD2. V trimming: 6 bases; J trimming: 2 bases; junction bases outside the gene matches: 15. Germline CDR1 KGHSH, CDR2 LQKENI. This CDR3 has 18 amino acids. CDR3 sequence reads: CASSQLAGGLSNTDTQYF. The CDR3 DNA reads TGTGCCAGCTCCCAGTTGGCGGGGGGGCTTTCTAACACAGATACGCAGTATTTT.

The V and J genes are TRBV2 and TRBJ2-1, with D tentatively TRBD1 or TRBD2 (5 bases each). This CDR3 is built from 13 residues. Germline V gene lookup returns CDR1 SNHLY and CDR2 FYNNEI. The DNA for the CDR3 is TGTGTAGTCTTGGGGCGAGGGGACAATGAGCAGTTCTTC. It translates to CVVLGRGDNEQFF.

Note on this clone: At one end the junction does not follow the germline gene, possibly because of a read error. The chain links TRBV9 to TRBJ2-2, with D possibly TRBD1 on 5 matching bases. Germline values: CDR1 SGDLS, CDR2 YYNGEE. This CDR3 comprises 14 residues. The CDR3 is CASSVAGNAGELFF. The CDR3 DNA follows: TGTGCCAGCAGCGTTGCAGGGAACGCCGGGGAGCTGTTTTTT.

In DNA, the CDR3 is TGTGCCAGTAGTATCCGCGGGGGGGAGAACAATGAGCAGTTCTTC. Protein sequence: CASSIRGGENNEQFF. The V call is TRBV19, the J call TRBJ2-1; the match to TRBD2 covers 9 bases. Unmatched junction bases numbered 5, after V lost 3 bases and J lost 5 bases. The germline V gene encodes CDR1 LNHDA and CDR2 SQIVND (reference sequence). The CDR3 is made up of 15 amino acids.

This chain joins TRBV5-4 and TRBJ2-1, with 14 bases identical to TRBD2. V trimming: 4 bases; J trimming: 0 bases; junction bases outside the gene matches: 6. CDR1 is SGHNT, CDR2 YYREEE, per germline (reference sequence). The CDR3 is made up of 18 amino acids. Here the CDR3 reads CASSLGLAGDFSYNEQFF. In nucleotides, the CDR3 is TGTGCCAGCAGCCTGGGACTAGCGGGGGATTTCTCCTACAATGAGCAGTTCTTC.

As DNA, the CDR3 is TGTGCCAGCAGGACTGACAGGGACTATGGCTACACCTTC. Translating gives CASRTDRDYGYTF. The chain has TRBV6-5 and TRBJ1-2; 7 bases map to TRBD1. The trim removed 6 bases at V and 3 bases at J, leaving 4 bases unmatched. This CDR3 comprises 13 residues. Germline V gene lookup returns CDR1 MNHEY and CDR2 SVGAGI.

In its sample, this clone was seen once. V gene TRBV7-9 combines with J gene TRBJ1-2, with 7 bases matching TRBD1. Germline CDR1 and CDR2: SEHNR and FQNEAQ (reference sequence). J lost 3 bases, V lost 3 bases, and 7 bases had no gene match. The CDR3 is 15 amino acids. In DNA form, the CDR3 reads TGTGCCAGCAGCTTTAAGACAGGGAGAGACTATGGCTACACCTTC. It specifies CASSFKTGRDYGYTF.

V usage is TRBV11-2 and J usage is TRBJ2-3; 7 nucleotides match TRBD2. Germline values: CDR1 SGHAT, CDR2 FQNNGV. The CDR3 covers 13 residues. Unmatched junction bases numbered 1, after V lost 0 bases and J lost 7 bases. CDR3 protein: CASSLEAGNTQYF. The CDR3 bases are TGTGCCAGCAGCTTAGAAGCGGGAAATACGCAGTATTTT.

The gene calls are TRBV2 and TRBJ1-1; D is unclear. This CDR3 spans 14 amino acids. CDR1 is SNHLY and CDR2 is FYNNEI in the germline V gene. The V end lost 8 bases, the J end lost 1 base, and 14 bases lay between the germline ends. The CDR3 sequence is CASELGSRNTEAFF. CDR3 DNA sequence: TGTGCCAGCGAGCTGGGGTCTCGGAACACTGAAGCTTTCTTT. The complete variable domain, with remaining parts taken from reference TRBV2 and TRBJ1-1, reads EPEVTQTPSHQVTQMGQEVILRCVPISNHLYFYWYRQILGQKVEFLVSFYNNEISEKSEIFDDQFSVERPDGSNFTLKIRSTKLEDSAMYFCASELGSRNTEAFFGQGTRLTVV.

V usage is TRBV5-1 and J usage is TRBJ2-1, with TRBD2 as a possible D gene (5 bases). The CDR3 is 13 residues long. The germline V gene encodes CDR1 SGHRS and CDR2 YFSETQ. V was shortened by 4 bases and J by 7 bases, with 12 bases between the two germline ends. The CDR3 loop reads CASSGAPGNEQFF. The CDR3, as DNA: TGCGCCAGCAGCGGTGCACCGGGAAATGAGCAGTTCTTC.

This clone was counted once. Other DNA sequences within the sample encode an identical CDR3. The chain recombines TRBV9 with TRBJ2-1, with D possibly being TRBD1 or TRBD2 (5 bases each). This CDR3 is 15 amino acids long. V was trimmed by 0 bases and J by 3 bases, leaving 10 bases between them. Germline V gene sequence: CDR1 SGDLS, CDR2 YYNGEE. Here the CDR3 reads CASSVGGGGYNEQFF. In DNA, the CDR3 is TGTGCCAGCAGCGTAGGTGGGGGTGGCTACAATGAGCAGTTCTTC.

This chain's CDR3 is CASSLLGDDDNYGYTF. For the CDR3, the DNA is TGTGCCAGCAGCTTATTGGGGGACGATGATAACTATGGCTACACCTTC. The J gene is TRBJ1-2, the V gene TRBV7-6; tentative D call: TRBD1 (5 bases). The germline V gene encodes CDR1 SGHVS and CDR2 FNYEAQ. Between the trimmed V and J ends, which lost 2 bases and 1 base, there was a span of 14 bases. The CDR3 runs to 16 residues.

The chain links TRBV4-3 to TRBJ2-5; D call uncertain. V was pared by 4 bases and J by 4 bases, with 13 bases between. Germline CDR1 is LGHNA and CDR2 is YSLEER. CDR3 length: 14 amino acids. The DNA for the CDR3 is TGCGCCAGCAGCCCCTTCGGAAGAACAGAGACCCAGTACTTC. This encodes CASSPFGRTETQYF.

This clone has a handful of counts. This sequence joins TRBV4-2 and TRBJ1-5; D gene unclear. The CDR3 is 15 residues long. V was clipped by 0 bases and J by 7 bases, with 13 bases between them. Germline-derived CDR1 and CDR2 are LGHNA and YNFKEQ. The CDR3 loop is CASSQEQQRAQPQHF. The CDR3 region has the DNA TGTGCCAGCAGCCAAGAACAACAGCGAGCCCAGCCCCAGCATTTT.

The rearrangement links TRBV4-1 to TRBJ1-2; D remains unclear. V was cut by 0 bases and J by 0 bases, with 11 bases left in between. The germline V gene encodes CDR1 MGHRA and CDR2 YSYEKL. The CDR3 spans 16 residues. For the CDR3, the DNA is TGCGCCAGCAGCCAAGATCCGAAAACTACTAACTATGGCTACACCTTC. The encoded protein is CASSQDPKTTNYGYTF.

The chain joins TRBV7-9 to TRBJ1-1; D perhaps matches TRBD1 (6 bases). The V gene's germline CDR1 is SEHNR and CDR2 FQNEAQ (reference sequence). V lost 5 bases, J lost 5 bases, and 12 bases lay in between. The CDR3 sequence is 13 residues long. The CDR3 spells CASSDGGKTEAFF. CDR3 DNA sequence: TGTGCCAGCAGCGATGGGGGCAAGACTGAAGCTTTCTTT.

The chain links TRBV5-1 to TRBJ2-2; D is unclear. The V and J ends lost 0 bases and 0 bases respectively, with 3 bases between them. The V gene's germline CDR1 is SGHRS and CDR2 YFSETQ. The CDR3 extends over 14 amino acids. The CDR3 DNA sequence: TGCGCCAGCAGCTTGGGGTCGAACACCGGGGAGCTGTTTTTT. Its translation is CASSLGSNTGELFF.

This clone occurred once. The germline gene is not matched at one end of the junction; a read error may be the cause. V is TRBV2 and J is TRBJ2-3, with 10 bases fitting TRBD1. Germline loops: CDR1 SNHLY, CDR2 FYNNEI. The CDR3 runs to 16 residues. CDR3 bases: TGTGCCAGCAGTGTTATAGCCGGGACAGGGGTAGAGGCTAGGGATTTT. The encoded protein is CASSVIAGTGVEARDF.

The chain links TRBV19 to TRBJ2-4; D gene unclear. The CDR3 is made up of 15 amino acids. The germline V and J ends were trimmed by 2 bases and 0 bases, with 8 bases remaining between them. Germline CDR1 reads LNHDA; CDR2 reads SQIVND (reference sequence). The CDR3 reads CASSIQGIAKNIQYF. The CDR3 DNA reads TGTGCCAGTAGTATACAAGGGATAGCCAAAAACATTCAGTACTTC.

This rearrangement joins TRBV7-6 to TRBJ1-5, with 7 bases that match TRBD1. CDR1 is SGHVS and CDR2 is FNYEAQ in the germline V gene. The CDR3 is 13 amino acids. V shed 5 bases and J 7 bases; nucleotides not matched to a gene: 5. CDR3 sequence: CASSISGGQPQHF. In DNA, the CDR3 is TGTGCCAGCAGCATATCAGGGGGGCAGCCCCAGCATTTT.

The V call is TRBV19, the J call TRBJ1-2; TRBD1 might be the D (6 bases). The CDR3 has 18 amino acids. V dropped 9 bases and J dropped 5 bases, with 31 bases sitting between them. Germline CDR1 LNHDA, CDR2 SQIVND (reference sequence). CDR3 nucleotide sequence: TGTGCCAGCAACCCTTCTCCGGGACACGGGGTTTGGGGTTATGGCTACACCTTC. Residues: CASNPSPGHGVWGYGYTF.

The chain carries TRBV7-9 and TRBJ1-2, with D possibly being TRBD1 (5 bases). The CDR3 has 12 amino acids. Trimming shortened V by 6 bases and J by 4 bases, and 9 bases separated the two germline ends. Germline CDR1 and CDR2: SEHNR and FQNEAQ (reference sequence). The CDR3 bases are TGTGCCAGCAGGGCCGGGGGCTATGGCTACACCTTC. Encoded protein: CASRAGGYGYTF.

This rearrangement joins TRBV5-1 to TRBJ2-1, with D unclear. The germline V gene has CDR1 SGHRS and CDR2 YFSETQ. This CDR3 is 13 amino acids long. Trimming stripped 5 bases from V and 9 bases from J, with 15 bases between. The CDR3 is CASRLVVSTEQFF. CDR3 nucleotides: TGCGCCAGCAGGCTAGTTGTGTCGACTGAGCAGTTCTTC.

The chain joins TRBV12-3 or TRBV12-4 to TRBJ1-1; no reliable D call. The germline V and J ends were trimmed by 2 bases and 4 bases, with 8 bases remaining between them. This CDR3 has 13 amino acids. For the CDR3, the DNA is TGTGCCAGCAGTTTAAGTGGTGGCACTGAAGCTTTCTTT. As protein: CASSLSGGTEAFF.

The sample holds one count of this clone. The chain links TRBV7-9 to TRBJ2-5; D unclear. With 4 bases removed from V and 2 bases from J, the gap between germline ends came to 11 bases. Germline loops: CDR1 SEHNR, CDR2 FQNEAQ (reference sequence). The CDR3 covers 14 residues. CDR3 amino acids: CASSSPRGQETQYF. DNA for the CDR3: TGTGCCAGCAGCTCCCCTCGAGGACAAGAGACCCAGTACTTC.

V is TRBV27 and J is TRBJ1-2; 8 bases are a match to TRBD1. Germline CDR1 and CDR2: MNHEY and SMNVEV (reference sequence). The CDR3 runs to 15 residues. The V segment lost 5 bases and the J segment 1 base; nucleotides outside the gene matches: 6. The CDR3 is CASSPRQGNNYGYTF. The CDR3 DNA sequence: TGTGCCAGCAGTCCACGACAGGGGAATAACTATGGCTACACCTTC.